One sample yielded the 30 T cell receptor beta chains listed below, sequenced in a study of CD8 T cells in Susac syndrome. Reverse transcription of about 0.45 to 1 ug RNA was performed with random hexamers. TCRdb re-called the immunoSEQ multiplex PCR reads through MiXCR, storing one row per CDR3 protein. The sample lists 210,000 or so distinct CDR3 sequences; about 95% were seen once. Material: CD4+ T cells from PBMCs. These receptor sequences come from a human donor with Susac syndrome.

V usage is TRBV15 and J usage is TRBJ2-1, with 7 bases aligning to TRBD1. The CDR3 covers 15 residues. V shed 2 bases, J shed 5 bases, and the junction held 6 bases outside the gene matches. Germline-derived CDR1 and CDR2 are LNHNV and YYDKDF (reference sequence). The CDR3 nucleotides are TGTGCCACCAGCAGAAACGCCGGGACAGACAATGAGCAGTTCTTC. It encodes CATSRNAGTDNEQFF.

V and J are TRBV20-1 and TRBJ2-5; no definite D call. The CDR3 totals 11 residues. Germline V gene data show CDR1 as DFQATT and CDR2 as SNEGSKA (reference sequence). V gave up 5 bases and J gave up 1 base, with 5 bases separating them. CDR3 bases: TGCAGTGCTTCGACCCAAGAGACCCAGTACTTC. This gives the protein CSASTQETQYF.

This chain links TRBV7-3 with TRBJ1-6; D perhaps matches TRBD1 (6 bases). The germline V and J ends were trimmed by 4 bases and 7 bases, with 14 bases remaining between them. Germline CDR1 and CDR2: SGHTA and FQGTGA. This CDR3 is 15 amino acids long. CDR3 DNA sequence: TGTGCCAGCAGCTACACCGGGACACGGAATTCACCCCTCCACTTT. Translating gives CASSYTGTRNSPLHF.

The rearrangement joins TRBV20-1 to TRBJ2-7; 9 bases agree with TRBD1. The V gene end was trimmed by 6 bases and the J gene end by 3 bases; junction bases not matched to a gene: 9. There are 14 residues in the CDR3. Germline CDR1 is DFQATT and CDR2 is SNEGSKA (reference sequence). This CDR3 is CSATVRDRVYEQYF. The CDR3 coding sequence is TGCAGTGCCACCGTACGGGACAGGGTCTACGAGCAGTACTTC.

The genes are TRBV7-9 and TRBJ1-4; possible D gene TRBD1, 5 bases. The CDR3 has 15 amino acids. Germline-derived CDR1 and CDR2 are SEHNR and FQNEAQ (reference sequence). Trimming stripped 1 base from V and 7 bases from J, with 13 bases between. The CDR3 DNA is TGTGCCAGCAGCTTAGTCGGGGGGACCGGTGAAAAACTGTTTTTT. Encoded protein: CASSLVGGTGEKLFF.

CDR3 region: CASSPRSISNEQFF. CDR3 nucleotides: TGTGCCAGCAGCCCACGTAGTATATCGAATGAGCAGTTCTTC. The chain carries TRBV11-3 and TRBJ2-1; no definite D call. The V end was cut by 5 bases, the J end by 7 bases, with 15 bases between. CDR1 and CDR2 from the germline V gene are SGHNT and YENEEA. The CDR3 loop spans 14 amino acids.

This rearrangement joins TRBV20-1 to TRBJ2-1; 14 bases match TRBD2. The CDR3 is made up of 15 amino acids. Trimming cost V 6 bases and J 8 bases; bases outside gene matches: 9. In germline, CDR1 is DFQATT, CDR2 SNEGSKA (reference sequence). CDR3 sequence reads: CSAPQTSGGAHEQFF. The CDR3 nucleotides are TGCAGTGCCCCACAGACTAGCGGGGGGGCCCATGAGCAGTTCTTC.

V usage is TRBV6-2 or TRBV6-3 and J usage is TRBJ2-3, with 9 bases fitting TRBD1. The CDR3 consists of 17 residues. The V segment lost 2 bases and the J segment 4 bases; nucleotides outside the gene matches: 10. Germline assignment: CDR1 MNHEY and CDR2 SVGEGT. CDR3 in DNA: TGTGCCAGCAGTTACCCCCAGGGACAGGGAGCCGCAGATACGCAGTATTTT. Residues: CASSYPQGQGAADTQYF.

The chain couples TRBV28 to TRBJ2-4, with D possibly TRBD1 on 6 matching bases. The CDR3 loop spans 14 amino acids. The V end was cut by 6 bases, the J end by 3 bases, with 12 bases between. From germline, CDR1 is MDHEN and CDR2 SYDVKM. The CDR3 loop reads CASRGGPDKNIQYF. As DNA, the CDR3 is TGTGCCAGCAGAGGGGGTCCTGACAAAAACATTCAGTACTTC. The variable domain in full, with the rest retrieved from reference TRBV28 and TRBJ2-4, is DVKVTQSSRYLVKRTGEKVFLECVQDMDHENMFWYRQDPGLGLRLIYFSYDVKMKEKGDIPEGYSVSREKKERFSLILESASTNQTSMYLCASRGGPDKNIQYFGAGTRLSVL.

J is TRBJ1-5 and V is TRBV12-3 or TRBV12-4, with D perhaps matching TRBD1 (5 bases). This CDR3 comprises 14 residues. V lost 8 bases and J 7 bases, leaving 18 bases between the germline ends. The CDR3: CASRGGVSGQPQHF. CDR3 nucleotides: TGTGCCAGCCGGGGGGGGGTATCGGGACAGCCCCAGCATTTT.

The chain uses TRBV28 and TRBJ1-4; TRBD1 agrees at 8 bases. This CDR3 comprises 16 residues. CDR1 is MDHEN and CDR2 is SYDVKM in the germline V gene. The ends lost 4 bases at V and 3 bases at J; junction bases unmatched: 7. CDR3 amino acids: CASSSQGATANEKLFF. The CDR3 DNA is TGTGCCAGCAGTTCCCAGGGGGCGACGGCTAATGAAAAACTGTTTTTT.

Here the CDR3 DNA reads TGCAGCGTTGACGCCGGGACAGGAAACACTGAAGCTTTCTTT. It is translated as CSVDAGTGNTEAFF. The rearrangement uses TRBV29-1 and TRBJ1-1, with TRBD1 matching over 8 bases. V dropped 3 bases and J dropped 2; count of bases not matched to a gene: 5. This CDR3 has 14 residues. Germline CDR1 and CDR2: SQVTM and ANQGSEA.

The J gene is TRBJ2-2, the V gene TRBV15; TRBD1 is a possible D gene (5 bases). Trimming removed 4 bases at V and 4 bases at J, with 13 bases between. The CDR3 loop spans 15 amino acids. Germline V CDR1 and CDR2: LNHNV, YYDKDF (reference sequence). CDR3 DNA: TGTGCCACCAGCACTAGACAGTTCCGCACCGGGGAGCTGTTTTTT. The encoded protein is CATSTRQFRTGELFF.

This clonotype was found once. The rearrangement joins TRBV7-8 to TRBJ2-3, with D hard to call. Trimming stripped 7 bases from V and 6 bases from J, with 23 bases between. This CDR3 contains 16 residues. Germline V gene sequence: CDR1 SGHVS, CDR2 FQNEAQ. The CDR3 DNA reads as TGTGCCAGCACCTCGAACGTCCCCTCCTCACAGGATACGCAGTATTTT. Translation: CASTSNVPSSQDTQYF.

This sequence joins TRBV5-4 and TRBJ1-6, with D hard to call. With 1 base removed from V and 5 bases from J, the gap between germline ends came to 7 bases. The CDR3 consists of 14 residues. Per germline, CDR1 SGHNT and CDR2 YYREEE (reference sequence). CDR3 nucleotide sequence: TGTGCCAGCAGCTTGATCGGGGATAATTCACCCCTCCACTTT. Protein product: CASSLIGDNSPLHF.

The V and J genes are TRBV20-1 and TRBJ2-2; D is unclear. V lost 3 bases to trimming and J lost 5 bases, with 13 bases between them. There are 14 residues in the CDR3. Germline values: CDR1 DFQATT, CDR2 SNEGSKA (reference sequence). The CDR3 DNA is TGCAGTGCTAGGTCCCGATGGGCGACCGGGGAGCTGTTTTTT. Its protein product is CSARSRWATGELFF.

J is TRBJ1-5 and V is TRBV2; D possibly corresponds to TRBD1 (6 bases). The V gene lost 3 bases and the J gene lost 11 bases, with 17 bases spanning the gap. CDR3 length: 14 amino acids. The germline CDR1 and CDR2 sequences are SNHLY and FYNNEI. Here the CDR3 DNA reads TGTGCCAGCAGTGAGGCCTCGGGGGCCAGTGCCCAGCATTTT. Translated: CASSEASGASAQHF.

V usage is TRBV30 and J usage is TRBJ2-1, with 12 bases aligning to TRBD2. V lost 7 bases to trimming and J lost 7 bases; unmatched junction nucleotides: 5. The V gene's germline CDR1 is GTSNPN and CDR2 SVGIG (reference sequence). This CDR3 comprises 13 residues. CDR3 region: CASRTSGENEQFF. In DNA, the CDR3 is TGTGCCTCTCGGACTAGCGGGGAAAATGAGCAGTTCTTC.

V usage is TRBV29-1 and J usage is TRBJ1-1; D is possibly TRBD1 (5 bases). Trimming took off 3 bases at V and 0 bases at J, with 8 bases between the two ends. The CDR3 extends over 13 amino acids. CDR1 and CDR2 (germline): SQVTM, ANQGSEA. CDR3 DNA sequence: TGCAGCGTTGATTCCAGGGTGAACACTGAAGCTTTCTTT. Translated: CSVDSRVNTEAFF.

The chain is built from TRBV27 and TRBJ1-6; no reliable D call. This CDR3 has 16 residues. V lost 2 bases to trimming and J lost 7 bases, with 15 bases between them. The germline V gene encodes CDR1 MNHEY and CDR2 SMNVEV (reference sequence). CDR3 bases: TGTGCCAGCAGTTTACGGCCCAACTTCGGAAATTCACCCCTCCACTTT. It yields the protein CASSLRPNFGNSPLHF.

The V gene is TRBV29-1, the J gene TRBJ1-3; possible D gene TRBD1, 6 bases. Germline loops: CDR1 SQVTM, CDR2 ANQGSEA. The CDR3 is 15 residues long. Trimming left V 3 bases short and J 0 bases short, with 12 bases between. The CDR3: CSVETGLSSGNTIYF. The CDR3 DNA is TGCAGCGTTGAGACAGGACTCAGCTCTGGAAACACCATATATTTT.

The V gene is TRBV9, the J gene TRBJ2-1; 9 nucleotides agree with TRBD2. This CDR3 has 14 residues. The germline V gene encodes CDR1 SGDLS and CDR2 YYNGEE. V trimming: 3 bases; J trimming: 5 bases; junction bases outside the gene matches: 3. The CDR3: CASSASGKNNEQFF. CDR3 nucleotides: TGTGCCAGCAGCGCTAGCGGGAAGAACAATGAGCAGTTCTTC.

The genes are TRBV4-1 and TRBJ1-1; no reliable D call. Germline V gives CDR1 MGHRA, CDR2 YSYEKL. The ends were cut back, 4 bases at V and 0 bases at J, with 9 bases in the middle. The CDR3 extends over 14 amino acids. CDR3 coding DNA: TGCGCCAGCAGCCCTCCGTGGGTGAACACTGAAGCTTTCTTT. This encodes CASSPPWVNTEAFF.

V gene TRBV3-1 combines with J gene TRBJ2-7; a possible D gene is TRBD2 (6 bases). There are 16 residues in the CDR3. The germline V and J ends were trimmed by 0 bases and 3 bases, with 15 bases remaining between them. Germline CDR1 LGHDT, CDR2 YNNKEL (reference sequence). CDR3 in amino acids: CASSQDLHSGSYEQYF. The CDR3 region has the DNA TGTGCCAGCAGCCAAGATCTGCACTCCGGGAGCTACGAGCAGTACTTC.

CDR3 residues: CASSLATWRSTDTQYF. CDR3 DNA: TGTGCCAGCAGCTTAGCCACTTGGAGGAGCACAGATACGCAGTATTTT. The chain has TRBV7-8 and TRBJ2-3; D perhaps matches TRBD2 (5 bases). In germline, CDR1 is SGHVS, CDR2 FQNEAQ. The CDR3 sequence is 16 residues long. Trimming took 0 bases from V and 0 from J, leaving 10 bases between them.

The gene calls are TRBV29-1 and TRBJ2-1; 10 nucleotides align to TRBD2. After removal of 6 bases from V and 6 bases from J, the junction contained 5 bases not matched to a gene. Germline assignment: CDR1 SQVTM and CDR2 ANQGSEA. CDR3 length: 13 amino acids. In DNA form, the CDR3 reads TGCAGCGTCGGAAGCGGGGGGGCCAATGAGCAGTTCTTC. It codes for CSVGSGGANEQFF.

This chain links TRBV20-1 with TRBJ2-1, with D unresolved. Trimming left V 2 bases short and J 4 bases short, with 9 bases between. Germline V gene lookup returns CDR1 DFQATT and CDR2 SNEGSKA (reference sequence). The CDR3 length is 13 residues. CDR3 coding DNA: TGCAGTGCTAGACGTAGTCAGTACAATGAGCAGTTCTTC. It specifies CSARRSQYNEQFF.

CDR3 in amino acids: CASSLKGGTGELFF. The DNA of the CDR3 is TGTGCCAGCAGCTTAAAGGGGGGAACCGGGGAGCTGTTTTTT. The chain carries TRBV11-1 and TRBJ2-2; the D gene could be TRBD1 or TRBD2 (6 bases each). The CDR3 is 14 amino acids. Per germline, CDR1 SGHAT and CDR2 FQDESV (reference sequence). V shed 2 bases and J shed 5 bases, with 9 bases lying between them.

This rearrangement joins TRBV7-2 to TRBJ1-2; D unclear. The CDR3 spans 12 residues. V was clipped by 3 bases and J by 8 bases, with 10 bases between them. The germline V gene encodes CDR1 SGHTA and CDR2 FQGNSA. The CDR3 loop is CASSLGKRGYTF. The CDR3 DNA is TGTGCCAGCAGCTTGGGAAAGAGGGGCTACACCTTC.

Turning to this clonotype: One end of the junction does not line up with germline, which may come from a read error. This rearrangement joins TRBV3-1 to TRBJ2-7; 8 nucleotides line up with TRBD1. The CDR3 sequence is 15 residues long. The germline CDR1 and CDR2 sequences are LGHDT and YNNKEL (reference sequence). CDR3 DNA: TGTGCCACCAGCCTTCCCGGACAGGGTCGAAGCGAGCAGTACTTC. Translating gives CATSLPGQGRSEQYF.